These 2 T cell receptor beta chains originate from one sample sequenced in a study of blood T cell repertoires in COVID-19. Repertoires were generated with immunoSEQ multiplex PCR, while TCRdb's copy carries only in-frame clones and drops some. This table holds about 380,000 clones, roughly 89% found once. Specimen: peripheral blood. These receptors were obtained from a man between 18 and 35 years old with active or convalescent COVID-19.

This sequence joins TRBV12-3 or TRBV12-4 and TRBJ2-2; tentative D call: TRBD1 (7 bases). The ends were cut back, 5 bases at V and 7 bases at J, with 8 bases in the middle. This CDR3 spans 12 amino acids. CDR3 bases: TGTGCCAGCAGTCAGGGGGGCGGGGAGCTGTTTTTT. Translated: CASSQGGGELFF.

V and J are TRBV28 and TRBJ1-5; 7 nucleotides line up with TRBD1. CDR1 MDHEN and CDR2 SYDVKM come from the germline V gene. Trimming took 8 bases from V and 1 from J; bases not matched to a gene: 14. CDR3 size: 17 residues. Here the CDR3 reads CASGDRETSRSNQPQHF. Here the CDR3 DNA reads TGTGCCAGCGGTGACAGGGAAACAAGTAGAAGCAATCAGCCCCAGCATTTT.